Following are 22 T cell receptor beta chains from one sample sequenced in a study of human thymus T cells. Thymic material originated from resections removed in the course of corrective heart surgery. The repertoire was sequenced with immunoSEQ multiplex PCR; TCRdb's copy has only in-frame clones and lacks some. The repertoire includes 100,000 to 150,000 clones, around 94% of them detected once, and around 0.025% sits in the top ten. Sequenced sample: thymus tissue. Every receptor here comes from a boy under two years old with a congenital heart defect but otherwise immunologically healthy.

The CDR3 DNA follows: TGTGCCAGCTCACCTAGCGGGGTGAGCACAGATACGCAGTATTTT. Encoded protein: CASSPSGVSTDTQYF. This chain joins TRBV18 and TRBJ2-3; 8 bases are shared with TRBD2. Per germline, CDR1 KGHSH and CDR2 LQKENI. This CDR3 is built from 15 residues. V was clipped by 3 bases and J by 0 bases; unmatched bases: 2.

The rearrangement uses TRBV11-2 and TRBJ2-7, with D perhaps TRBD2 (6 bases). The CDR3 consists of 14 residues. Germline V CDR1 and CDR2: SGHAT, FQNNGV. V lost 8 bases and J lost 0, with 14 bases in between. CDR3 region: CASAARRDSYEQYF. The CDR3 DNA reads TGTGCCAGCGCGGCGAGGCGGGACTCCTACGAGCAGTACTTC.

The chain uses TRBV15 and TRBJ2-1, with D tentatively TRBD2 (6 bases). This CDR3 contains 19 residues. Trimming left V 1 base short and J 4 bases short, with 23 bases between. Looked up from germline, CDR1 is LNHNV and CDR2 is YYDKDF (reference sequence). CDR3 in DNA: TGTGCCACCAGCAGAGGAAAGCGGCTTTGGGGGAGGAAATACAATGAGCAGTTCTTC. The encoded protein is CATSRGKRLWGRKYNEQFF.

Here the CDR3 reads CASSQYSGGTDTQYF. Here the CDR3 DNA reads TGCGCCAGCAGCCAATATAGCGGGGGCACAGATACGCAGTATTTT. This rearrangement joins TRBV4-3 to TRBJ2-3, with TRBD2 matching 8 bases. Trimming removed 2 bases from V and 1 base from J; junction bases left unmatched: 2. The CDR3 covers 15 residues. Germline V gene data show CDR1 as LGHNA and CDR2 as YSLEER.

V is TRBV4-3 and J is TRBJ2-7; unclear D gene. Trimming took off 4 bases at V and 2 bases at J, with 12 bases between the two ends. Germline V gene sequence: CDR1 LGHNA, CDR2 YSLEER. The CDR3 loop spans 14 amino acids. The CDR3 coding sequence is TGCGCCAGCAGCCTTCCCGCGGTTACCTACGAGCAGTACTTC. Its protein is CASSLPAVTYEQYF.

This clone was seen once. In DNA form, the CDR3 reads TGTGCCAGCAGCCCTACCCCCGGGTATGAGACCCAGTACTTC. The encoded protein is CASSPTPGYETQYF. This chain uses TRBV7-3 with TRBJ2-5; D call uncertain. CDR1 is SGHTA, CDR2 FQGTGA, per germline. V was shortened by 5 bases and J by 5 bases, with 15 bases between the two germline ends. The CDR3 contains 14 residues.

The chain has TRBV6-6 and TRBJ2-5; D is ambiguous. With 4 bases removed from V and 3 bases from J, the gap between germline ends came to 9 bases. Germline CDR1 is MNHNY and CDR2 is SVGAGI (reference sequence). CDR3 size: 13 residues. The CDR3 DNA reads TGTGCCAGCAGTTGTAGTAGTGAAGAGACCCAGTACTTC. Protein product: CASSCSSEETQYF.

The V gene is TRBV5-8, the J gene TRBJ2-3; unclear D gene. The CDR3 runs to 10 residues. Germline V gene lookup returns CDR1 SGHTS and CDR2 YDEGEE. This CDR3 reads CVLGTDTQYF. The CDR3 DNA follows: TGTGTGTTGGGCACAGATACGCAGTATTTT.

The genes are TRBV7-2 and TRBJ2-1; 12 nucleotides align to TRBD2. Trimming cost V 1 base and J 8 bases; bases outside gene matches: 9. Looked up from germline, CDR1 is SGHTA and CDR2 is FQGNSA. The CDR3 spans 17 residues. The CDR3 bases are TGTGCCAGCAGCTTAGATTCGTGGACTAGCGGGGTTGATGAGCAGTTCTTC. Amino acid sequence: CASSLDSWTSGVDEQFF. The full variable domain, completed using reference TRBV7-2 and TRBJ2-1, is GAGVSQSPSNKVTEKGKDVELRCDPISGHTALYWYRQSLGQGLEFLIYFQGNSAPDKSGLPSDRFSAERTGGSVSTLTIQRTQQEDSAVYLCASSLDSWTSGVDEQFFGPGTRLTVL.

The gene calls are TRBV30 and TRBJ1-2; no clear D. The germline CDR1 and CDR2 sequences are GTSNPN and SVGIG (reference sequence). The CDR3 extends over 17 amino acids. Trimming stripped 6 bases from V and 3 bases from J, with 26 bases between. In DNA form, the CDR3 reads TGTGCCTGCAACCCCTTGGCGGCCGCCTTCGGGGACTATGGCTACACCTTC. This translates into CACNPLAAAFGDYGYTF.

The V gene is TRBV27, the J gene TRBJ1-5; 7 bases agree with TRBD1. From germline, CDR1 is MNHEY and CDR2 SMNVEV (reference sequence). The V segment lost 6 bases and the J segment 5 bases; nucleotides outside the gene matches: 10. This CDR3 has 15 residues. The CDR3 here is CASSPGQAAHQPQHF. CDR3 coding DNA: TGTGCCAGCAGCCCCGGACAGGCCGCCCATCAGCCCCAGCATTTT.

CDR3 protein: CASRPRGSPIYGYTF. The CDR3 region has the DNA TGTGCCAGCCGACCTCGGGGCAGTCCTATCTATGGCTACACCTTC. The chain uses TRBV6-5 and TRBJ1-2, with a tentative D call TRBD1 (5 bases). Trimming shortened V by 8 bases and J by 4 bases, and 20 bases separated the two germline ends. The CDR3 length is 15 residues. Germline V gives CDR1 MNHEY, CDR2 SVGAGI.

The gene calls are TRBV2 and TRBJ2-5, with D maybe TRBD1 (5 bases). With 3 bases removed from V and 3 bases from J, the gap between germline ends came to 8 bases. From germline, CDR1 is SNHLY and CDR2 FYNNEI. The CDR3 is made up of 13 amino acids. In DNA, the CDR3 is TGTGCCAGCAGTGACAGGGCGGAAGAGACCCAGTACTTC. It specifies CASSDRAEETQYF.

This chain links TRBV7-2 with TRBJ2-3; D is unclear. This CDR3 has 14 residues. Germline CDR1 and CDR2: SGHTA and FQGNSA. The V and J ends lost 1 base and 2 bases respectively, with 7 bases between them. This CDR3 is CASSLDENTDTQYF. In nucleotides, the CDR3 is TGTGCCAGCAGCTTAGACGAGAACACAGATACGCAGTATTTT.

This chain links TRBV2 with TRBJ1-1, with D possibly matching TRBD1 (6 bases). The V and J ends lost 11 bases and 0 bases respectively, with 22 bases between them. This CDR3 is 16 amino acids long. The V gene's germline CDR1 is SNHLY and CDR2 FYNNEI. CDR3 bases: TGTGCCGGTAAGGGGGGGCAAAGCGAACTGAACACTGAAGCTTTCTTT. It yields the protein CAGKGGQSELNTEAFF.

J is TRBJ2-5 and V is TRBV23-1; TRBD1 matches at 8 bases. TRBV23-1 is marked as an open reading frame, function uncertain. The CDR3 has 13 amino acids. V shed 5 bases and J 5 bases; nucleotides not matched to a gene: 4. This chain's CDR3 is CASSYDRGETQYF. Here the CDR3 DNA reads TGCGCCAGCAGTTACGACAGGGGCGAGACCCAGTACTTC.

The chain uses TRBV7-6 and TRBJ2-2; either TRBD1 or TRBD2 may fit D (5 bases each). V was pared by 3 bases and J by 0 bases, with 14 bases between. The CDR3 spans 17 residues. Germline assignment: CDR1 SGHVS and CDR2 FNYEAQ. CDR3 loop: CASSLGRADSNTGELFF. The CDR3 DNA is TGTGCCAGCAGCTTGGGGCGGGCGGACTCGAACACCGGGGAGCTGTTTTTT.

V and J are TRBV27 and TRBJ2-7, with TRBD1 identical over 12 bases. The CDR3 is 20 amino acids. Per the germline V gene, CDR1 is MNHEY and CDR2 is SMNVEV (reference sequence). Trimming removed 5 bases from V and 1 base from J; junction bases left unmatched: 18. The CDR3 DNA reads as TGTGCCAGCAGTGCTACCGGGACAGGGGGCTCCGTATTGAGGTCCTACGAGCAGTACTTC. The encoded protein is CASSATGTGGSVLRSYEQYF.

The gene calls are TRBV5-4 and TRBJ2-5; D call uncertain. The CDR3 has 13 residues. The V gene lost 2 bases and the J gene lost 5 bases, with 10 bases spanning the gap. Germline V gene sequence: CDR1 SGHNT, CDR2 YYREEE (reference sequence). DNA for the CDR3: TGTGCCAGCAGCTTCGGGCTAGGGGAGACCCAGTACTTC. The encoded protein is CASSFGLGETQYF.

V gene TRBV4-2 combines with J gene TRBJ1-6, with unresolved D. There are 12 residues in the CDR3. Looked up from germline, CDR1 is LGHNA and CDR2 is YNFKEQ. V gave up 3 bases and J gave up 6 bases, with 3 bases separating them. The DNA of the CDR3 is TGTGCCAGCAGCCATATTAATTCACCCCTCCACTTT. The encoded protein is CASSHINSPLHF.

The rearrangement uses TRBV9 and TRBJ1-2, with a weak D call TRBD1 (6 bases). Trimming stripped 0 bases from V and 9 bases from J, with 12 bases between. The CDR3 is made up of 13 amino acids. The germline gives CDR1 SGDLS, CDR2 YYNGEE. In nucleotides, the CDR3 is TGTGCCAGCAGCGTAGGGGCAGGGGCGTGCTACACCTTC. It encodes CASSVGAGACYTF.

The rearrangement uses TRBV5-1 and TRBJ1-2, with TRBD1 identical over 7 bases. J was trimmed by 1 base and V by 4 bases; bases with no gene match: 4. Looked up from germline, CDR1 is SGHRS and CDR2 is YFSETQ. The CDR3 runs 14 residues. The CDR3 DNA reads TGCGCCAGCAGCGTCGGGACAGTTAACTATGGCTACACCTTC. This codes for CASSVGTVNYGYTF.